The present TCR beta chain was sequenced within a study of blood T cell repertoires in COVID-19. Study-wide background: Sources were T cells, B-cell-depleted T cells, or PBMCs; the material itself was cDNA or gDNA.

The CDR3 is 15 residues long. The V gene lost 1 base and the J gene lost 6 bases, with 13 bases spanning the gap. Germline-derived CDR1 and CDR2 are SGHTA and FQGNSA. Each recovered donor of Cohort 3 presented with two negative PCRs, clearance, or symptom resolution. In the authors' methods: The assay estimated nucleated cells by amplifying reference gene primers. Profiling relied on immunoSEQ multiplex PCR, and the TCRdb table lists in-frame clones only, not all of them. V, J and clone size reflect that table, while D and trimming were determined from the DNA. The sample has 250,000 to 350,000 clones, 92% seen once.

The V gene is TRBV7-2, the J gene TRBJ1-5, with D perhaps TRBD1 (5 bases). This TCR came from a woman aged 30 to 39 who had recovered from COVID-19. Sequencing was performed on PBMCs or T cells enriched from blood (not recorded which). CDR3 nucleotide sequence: TGTGCCAGCAGCTTAGTAGTCCAGGGTCGTCAGCCCCAGCATTTT. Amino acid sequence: CASSLVVQGRQPQHF.